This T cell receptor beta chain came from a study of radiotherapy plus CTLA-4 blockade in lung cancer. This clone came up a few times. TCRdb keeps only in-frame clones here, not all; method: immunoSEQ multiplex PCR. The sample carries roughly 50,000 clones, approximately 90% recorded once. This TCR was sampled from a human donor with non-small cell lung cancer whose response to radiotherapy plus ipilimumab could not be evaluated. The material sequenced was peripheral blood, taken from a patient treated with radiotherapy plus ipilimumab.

The CDR3 bases are TGTGCCAGCAGCTCAGGGACAGGGAATTCGAAGGGCTACGAGCAGTACTTC. Encoded protein: CASSSGTGNSKGYEQYF. The rearrangement joins TRBV7-9 to TRBJ2-7, with 9 positions matching TRBD1. V shed 4 bases, J shed 3 bases, and the junction held 13 bases outside the gene matches. This CDR3 is built from 17 residues. Germline V lookup: CDR1 SEHNR, CDR2 FQNEAQ (reference sequence).